The clone carrying this T cell receptor (beta chain) is a singleton in its sample. This sample is drawn from a study of CDR3 diversity in severe acne. TCRdb ran MiXCR on the PCR reads and lists one entry per CDR3 protein. The sample records over 100,000 distinct CDR3 sequences, roughly 51% being singletons. CDR3 size: 14 residues. Between the trimmed V and J ends, which lost 6 bases and 6 bases, there was a span of 21 bases. The V gene's germline CDR1 is DFQATT and CDR2 SNEGSKA (reference sequence). The chain combines TRBV20-1 with TRBJ2-7; perhaps TRBD1 as D (6 bases). The origin of this receptor is a male donor with acne. Material for sequencing was blood. The CDR3 region has the DNA TGCAGTGCGATCAGGGGCATCCCCTGGGGCGAGCAGTACTTC. It encodes CSAIRGIPWGEQYF.